The 3 T cell receptor beta chains listed next were all sequenced from one sample in a study of T cells in Graves' hyperthyroidism and ophthalmopathy (dated by TCRdb to 2018 to 2020). The library relied on multiplex PCR. The data were produced on an Illumina HiSeq 2000. The TCR beta CDR3 regions were amplified from the RNA transcripts. A first-round RT-PCR of the TCR CDR3 used the HTBI primer set with the Qiagen OneStep RT-PCR kit. TCRdb reprocessing: public reads trimmed at Q25 with fastp, clones called with MiXCR, in-frame beta chains kept. Records with the same CDR3 protein are collapsed into one entry carrying the most frequent genes and DNA. The table for this sample lists about 270,000 distinct CDR3 sequences; about 20% of them were counted only once. Clones ranked in the top ten supply about 60% of the sample. The sample taken for sequencing was blood. The receptors shown here come from a man under 40 with Graves' ophthalmopathy.

This clonotype was detected ten times or more. The V call is TRBV11-2, the J call TRBJ1-1; 7 bases align to TRBD1. The CDR3 spans 13 residues. Germline CDR1 and CDR2: SGHAT and FQNNGV. Losses at the gene ends were 1 base for V and 11 bases for J; bases not matched to a gene: 7. Here the CDR3 DNA reads TGTGCCAGCAGCTTAGTTCTAACAGGGGAGGCTTTCTTT. It encodes CASSLVLTGEAFF.

This clonotype was seen many times. This sequence joins TRBV7-8 and TRBJ2-3; perhaps D is TRBD1 or TRBD2 (6 bases each). CDR3 size: 14 residues. Germline loops: CDR1 SGHVS, CDR2 FQNEAQ. Trimming cost V 1 base and J 4 bases, with 9 bases left between them. The CDR3 loop is CASSLGRGADTQYF. CDR3 sequence (DNA): TGTGCCAGCAGCTTAGGGAGGGGGGCAGATACGCAGTATTTT. The full variable domain, completed using reference TRBV7-8 and TRBJ2-3, is GAGVSQSPRYKVAKRGQDVALRCDPISGHVSLFWYQQALGQGPEFLTYFQNEAQLDKSGLPSDRFFAERPEGSVSTLKIQRTQQEDSAVYLCASSLGRGADTQYFGPGTRLTVL.

This clonotype has a count of ten or more. The chain is built from TRBV7-2 and TRBJ2-5; perhaps TRBD2 as D (6 bases). The V gene's germline CDR1 is SGHTA and CDR2 FQGNSA. V was cut by 6 bases and J by 5 bases, with 10 bases left in between. The CDR3 spans 12 residues. The CDR3 loop is CASSSGVETQYF. DNA for the CDR3: TGTGCCAGCAGTTCGGGGGTGGAGACCCAGTACTTC.